The entry below gives a single T cell receptor (beta chain) sequence along with its context. This sample is part of a study of technical replicates of blood from a handful of donors. The CDR3 totals 15 residues. The germline gives CDR1 MGHRA, CDR2 YSYEKL. V was pared by 4 bases and J by 1 base, with 13 bases between. This table comes from immunoSEQ multiplex PCR, and its TCRdb copy is limited to in-frame clones, with some not included. The sample shows some 76,000 clones, 94% of them seen only once. The chain joins TRBV4-1 to TRBJ1-1; TRBD1 is a possible D gene (5 bases). The sample comprised T cells isolated from PBMCs. This TCR was recovered from a human donor in good health. The DNA for the CDR3 is TGCGCCAGCAGCCTATCGGCTCAGGGGAACACTGAAGCTTTCTTT. The encoded protein is CASSLSAQGNTEAFF.